The clone carrying this TCR beta chain was observed a handful of times. The antigen remains unidentified. This sample was included in a study of T cell responses to AZD1222 COVID-19 vaccine. Study summary: Combined were second doses at about 4 or about 12 weeks. Study conclusions and caveats: Spike-specific TCR breadth and depth went up after people got two AZD1222 doses.

Generated by immunoSEQ multiplex PCR, the TCRdb table keeps only in-frame clones and is missing some. The data contain about 170,000 clones, over 85% of them singletons. Germline V lookup: CDR1 SEHNR, CDR2 FQNEAQ (reference sequence). The V and J ends lost 8 bases and 9 bases respectively, with 29 bases between them. The CDR3 consists of 18 residues. V usage is TRBV7-9 and J usage is TRBJ1-6; TRBD1 is a possible D gene (6 bases). This sequence originates from an adult in good health. Sequencing was performed on peripheral blood, taken on day 0 of AZD1222 vaccination. CDR3 region: CASRPLQGVSSSTSPLHF. The CDR3 nucleotides are TGTGCCAGCCGACCTCTACAGGGTGTAAGCTCTTCCACTTCACCCCTCCACTTT.